The rows below give T cell receptor beta chains drawn from one sample of a study of CD8+CD57+ T cells in acquired aplastic anemia. TCRdb recomputed calls from the reads with MiXCR, one row per CDR3 protein. This sample yields under 350,000 distinct CDR3 sequences, of which 45% to 70% are seen a single time; less than 10% belongs to the top ten. Sequenced: sorted CD4+, CD8+, or CD8+CD57+ T cells (not recorded which) from PBMCs. All receptors come from a human donor with severe aplastic anemia or a healthy control (not recorded which). Each CDR3 is given with its conserved first and last residue.

j_gene,v_gene,CDR3aa
TRBJ2-1,TRBV15,CATSGLGQVPSSYNEQFF
TRBJ2-7,TRBV19,CASSSPGQGSSYEQYF
TRBJ2-7,TRBV19,CASGGTASDEQYF
TRBJ1-2,TRBV7-2,CASSLGGVRGYTF
TRBJ2-3,TRBV10-3,CAISEAQVRGTQYF
TRBJ1-1,TRBV7-2,CASSPALTHLF
TRBJ2-7,TRBV7-6,CASSPDGTGNYEQYF
TRBJ2-1,TRBV7-3,CAQRGTNNEQFF
TRBJ1-2,TRBV10-3,CAIRTGGELYGYTF
TRBJ1-3,TRBV29-1,CSVEEWGQANSIYF
TRBJ1-1,TRBV7-9,CASSPPGRISVEAFF
TRBJ1-6,TRBV7-8,CASRKDLGLQTHF
TRBJ2-1,TRBV20-1,CSASGGNNEQFF
TRBJ1-2,TRBV5-1,CASSEDRGSYGYTF
TRBJ1-2,TRBV12-3/TRBV12-4,CASSRQGASYGYTF
TRBJ1-1,TRBV29-1,CSVGTGEYTEAFF
TRBJ2-7,TRBV7-2,CASSLVGGGLYEQYF
TRBJ1-2,TRBV10-3,CAISDEGFYGYTF
TRBJ1-2,TRBV19,CASMVWGTGGYTF
TRBJ2-5,TRBV5-1,CASSSGAAWETQYF
TRBJ2-3,TRBV7-2,CASSTPSLGTPADTQYF
TRBJ2-3,TRBV5-1,CASSQITDTQYF
TRBJ1-1,TRBV7-9,CASSLNEGTTEAFF
TRBJ2-7,TRBV20-1,CSASNNYEQYF
TRBJ2-7,TRBV20-1,CSARDGTDISYEQYF
TRBJ1-1,TRBV2,CASNSGQGGSTEAFF
TRBJ1-1,TRBV19,CASSIGPSGTGAEAFF
TRBJ1-2,TRBV5-4,CASSLITDPYYGYTF
TRBJ1-1,TRBV7-3,CASSRTQGAGTEAFF
TRBJ2-5,TRBV30,CAWKPSPVPETQYF
TRBJ1-5,TRBV4-1,CASSQQGDSNQPQHF
TRBJ1-2,TRBV7-2,CASSLVGTASTF
TRBJ2-7,TRBV14,CASSQDPGGAKAQYF
TRBJ1-4,TRBV7-9,CASTGQGGEKLFF
TRBJ2-5,TRBV15,CATSSISGTTQYF
TRBJ2-2,TRBV10-3,CAISEPGQRNTGELFF
TRBJ1-5,TRBV24-1,CATSDNPGNQPQHF
TRBJ2-7,TRBV19,CASSIGRRSSYEQYF
TRBJ2-7,TRBV15,CATSRDRTGGYEQYF
TRBJ2-1,TRBV2,CASRGLAGTYNEQFF
TRBJ2-2,TRBV5-1,CASSLPATGRAGELFF
TRBJ2-5,TRBV7-2,CACGLGGRGGETRYF
TRBJ2-3,TRBV2,CARTPSGGVVADTQYF
TRBJ2-3,TRBV7-9,CASSFSGSRTDTQYF
TRBJ2-2,TRBV5-1,CASSPGHLTNTGELFF
TRBJ2-5,TRBV7-9,CASSLAGRVGKETQYF
TRBJ1-6,TRBV7-9,CASGPGQVNSALHF
TRBJ1-4,TRBV29-1,CSVVDRVGSEKLFF
TRBJ2-7,TRBV7-2,CASSFYDRGYEQYF